The 3 T cell receptor beta chains in this list originate from one sample, sequenced in a study of glioma-infiltrating T cells. Amplification of TCR alpha and beta CDR3 regions from RNA used iRepertoire nested multiplex PCR. MiXCR, run by TCRdb on the multiplex PCR reads, gives a single entry per CDR3 protein. The repertoire has 15,000 to 20,000 distinct CDR3 sequences, over 45% of them found once; the top ten carry 42%. The sequenced sample was glioma tissue, nonneoplastic brain tissue, or PBMCs (not recorded which). The receptors were sampled from a human donor with low-grade glioma or glioblastoma, undergoing nonglioma brain surgery, or in good health (not recorded which).

In its sample, this clonotype was seen a few times. CDR3 DNA: TGTGCCAGCACCCACCGGCGCCCTTTGGATACGCAGTATTTT. Its translation: CASTHRRPLDTQYF. The chain joins TRBV6-8 to TRBJ2-3, with unresolved D. With 7 bases removed from V and 6 bases from J, the gap between germline ends came to 17 bases. The CDR3 length is 14 residues. CDR1 is MNHGY and CDR2 is SAAAGT in the germline V gene.

Comment on this clonotype: A read error may account for a junction end that differs from germline. This rearrangement joins TRBV2 to TRBJ2-3, with unresolved D. There are 15 residues in the CDR3. CDR1 is SNHLY, CDR2 FYNNEI, per germline. CDR3: CATSASSHGTDTQYF. CDR3 sequence (DNA): TGTGCCACCAGTGCCTCCTCTCACGGCACAGATACGCAGTATTTT.

The chain links TRBV2 to TRBJ1-2, with D possibly matching TRBD1 (5 bases). Trimming removed 10 bases from V and 4 bases from J, with 22 bases in between. Per the germline V gene, CDR1 is SNHLY and CDR2 is FYNNEI. The CDR3 sequence is 15 residues long. CDR3 bases: TGTGCCACCTCACCCGGACCAGGGAAAACCTATGGCTACACCTTC. Its translation: CATSPGPGKTYGYTF.